This TCR beta chain was observed in a study of blood T cell repertoires in COVID-19. Study-level background: The origin of the acute and convalescent COVID-19 samples was the United States, Italy and Spain. PBMCs, B-cell-depleted T cells, or T cells were the source of the cDNA or gDNA that made up the material.

From germline, CDR1 is LGHDT and CDR2 YNNKEL (reference sequence). The CDR3 extends over 11 amino acids. V gave up 3 bases and J gave up 8 bases, with 7 bases separating them. This clone was seen just once. The identical CDR3 is also encoded by other nucleotide sequences in the sample. In the original analysis: Estimates of nucleated cell counts were drawn from the amplification of reference gene primers. The table came from immunoSEQ multiplex PCR; TCRdb's copy has only in-frame clones and leaves some out. That table supplies the V and J calls and clone size; D and trimming were determined from the DNA. The sample carries around 270,000 clones, 80% to 85% recorded once.

The clonotype originates from a woman in her thirties or forties who had recovered from COVID-19. Sequences were obtained from peripheral blood. The chain joins TRBV3-1 (or the pseudogene TRBV3-2) to TRBJ1-2; no reliable D call. The CDR3 nucleotides are TGTGCCAGCAGCCAGGGAGGAGGCTACACCTTC. It encodes CASSQGGGYTF.